This T cell receptor beta chain was captured by sequencing in a study of PD-1 blockade in classical Hodgkin lymphoma (dated by TCRdb to 2020 to 2022). Some background on the complete study: Nivolumab dosing was 3 mg/kg intravenously every 2 weeks, continuing until either disease progression or unacceptable toxicity. The study used CyTOF and TCR beta sequencing to define a peripheral blood immune signature of response to PD-1 blockade in classical Hodgkin lymphoma.

Reading the germline V gene (reference sequence) gives CDR1 PRHDT and CDR2 FYEKMQ. CDR3 length: 13 amino acids, cysteine to phenylalanine. Here the CDR3 DNA is all that survives: 39 bases in frame from base 1. A distance of 6 bases separates the germline ends of V and J, which lose 0 bases and 6 bases respectively. This clone was observed a handful of times. Its binding antigen is unknown. No per-base quality is available; no much larger clone lies one base away. General findings and caveats noted by the study authors: Trial patients with a complete response had baseline diversity similar to that of newly diagnosed patients, while partial responders and progressors had significantly lower diversity. A significant rise by C4D1 was seen in CD4+ but not CD8+ TCR diversity (p=0.0027 vs p=0.16), with the rise being most apparent in complete responders (p=0.02). Baseline TCR diversity was reported to be lower in newly diagnosed patients than in healthy donors, and even lower in relapsed/refractory patients. Only a single clinical trial cohort was studied, and what caused the repertoire differences, possibly disease activity or prior therapy, remained undefined. Diversity was lower in patients who began nivolumab less than 1 year after ASCT, so these patients were left out of later analyses to avoid confounding by immune reconstitution.

What the time point label conveys for this sample: cycle 1 day 1 (C1D1), immediately before nivolumab initiation. Every trial patient had relapsed following autologous stem cell transplantation, and prior brentuximab vedotin exposure was what differed among cohorts A, B and C. The trial cohort included 55 to 65 patients with relapsed/refractory classical Hodgkin lymphoma, and each patient had a best overall response of complete response, partial response or progressive disease. Single-agent nivolumab was administered to trial patients in the multi-cohort phase II CheckMate 205 trial. An independent review committee assessed best overall response by applying the 2007 International Working Group response criteria. Trial PBMCs were collected just before the start of nivolumab (C1D1) and during therapy at cycle 2 day 1 and cycle 4 day 1. Peripheral blood was collected in 8 mL Vacutainer Cell Preparation Tubes, from which PBMCs were isolated by centrifugation and then cryopreserved.

The Qiagen DNeasy kit was used to extract genomic DNA from unsorted PBMCs and from the negatively selected CD4+ and CD8+ fractions. Amplification of TCR beta CDR3 regions was done by immunoSEQ multiplex PCR with primers that anneal to V and J segments. A synthetic immune receptor repertoire was used to minimize amplification bias, and remaining bias was computationally removed after sequencing. Regarding the original processing steps: Repertoire diversity was quantified as the Shannon entropy index using custom Python scripts. Unsorted, CD4+ and CD8+ repertoires were examined separately, except in combined analyses, for which CD4+ and CD8+ sequences were merged in silico. Clonal expansion was defined as at least a 2-fold frequency increase after treatment relative to C1D1, with a pseudocount of 0.5 for undetected baseline clones. Clones with 0 or 1 copy at C1D1 were defined as singleton clones, while clones with 2 or more copies were defined as non-singleton clones. Clones expanded in unsorted samples were annotated as CD4+, CD8+ or unknown by matching protein sequences in sorted samples from the same patient. Wilcoxon tests on paired samples were used to test diversity changes from C1D1 to C4D1. In its TCRdb copy, this immuneACCESS table keeps in-frame sequences only and misses some clones. Where compared with another copy, unresolved V genes explain less than half of these, and the others have no known cause. That table gives V, J and clone size, and the DNA gave D and trimming. The sample contains around 40,000 clones, over 65% of them found a single time. The biggest ten clones account for 9.5% to 12% of the sample.

The rearrangement combines TRBV13 with TRBJ2-1, with the D gene call left open. This clonotype was sampled from a human donor with classical Hodgkin lymphoma. Specimen: peripheral blood mononuclear cells (PBMCs), collected at baseline. The CDR3 has the sequence CASSLGQANEQFF. The bases are TGTGCCAGCAGCTTAGGCCAGGCCAATGAGCAGTTCTTC.